This T cell receptor beta chain originates from a study of T cells expressing NK-cell markers (dated by TCRdb to about 2020). Turning to the overall study: Three sorted T-cell subsets (CD3+CD56+NKG2C+, CD3+CD56+NKG2C- and CD3+CD56-NKG2C+) from eight donors had their TCR beta-chain repertoires profiled. The eight sequenced donors were randomly selected healthy volunteers, three men and five women. Sequencing of the libraries produced 2 x 150 bp reads on Illumina HiSeq 2000/2500, MiSeq or NextSeq. Of the eight sequenced donors, seven were found to be HCMV-seropositive and one was found to be HCMV-seronegative. The full study reports these points: In six donors, the dominant CD3+CD56+NKG2C+ clonotypes ranked among the top 10 CD8+ clonotypes, making up about 1.0-7.5% of CD8+ T cells. Whether the expanded NKG2C-expressing T cell clones were specific for HCMV antigens was left unclear. Those dominant clonotypes were again the most abundant among CD3+CD56-NKG2C+ cells in a handful of donors, at roughly 25-65%.

Including the terminal cysteine and phenylalanine, the CDR3 comprises 16 residues. DNA for this receptor is not on file. CDR1 DFQATT and CDR2 SNEGSKA are derived from the germline V gene (reference sequence). To determine HCMV serostatus, a commercial ELISA kit was used to detect HCMV-specific IgG in serum. Peripheral blood mononuclear cells were isolated from blood by Ficoll density gradient centrifugation. The sequencer was an Illumina HiSeq 2000. The TCR beta cDNA libraries were made using 5'RACE template switching, a step that added both a universal primer site and unique molecular identifiers. cDNA synthesis was primed from the TCR beta constant segment, followed by two successive PCR amplification steps. As for the original processing: MIGEC handled demultiplexing of the reads and grouping by UMI, while MiTCR was used to assemble and quantify clonotypes. To exclude erroneous sequences, any TCR cDNA sequence not supported by at least two reads was discarded. The tcR package was used for downstream repertoire analysis, with clonotypes matched between fractions based on CDR3 nucleotide sequence plus V segment. VDJmatch was used to annotate antigen specificity against VDJdb, with one amino acid substitution allowed in CDR3. The reads, reprocessed by TCRdb, yield one row per CDR3 protein sequence and no DNA. It is TCRdb's table, rather than the study itself, that gives the V and J calls and clone size. The table held for this sample gives 200,000 to 300,000 distinct CDR3 sequences. 3.5% to 5% of the sample is in the top ten clones.

A note on this clonotype: There is no known antigen for this receptor.

What was sequenced was blood T cells: a sorted CD56 or NKG2C T cell subset, CD4+ or CD8+ T cells, or bulk PBMC T cells (not recorded which). The receptor was isolated from a woman aged 18-70 years in good health. Recombination connected TRBV20-1 to TRBJ2-1. The CDR3 protein is CSARGSTSRSYNEQFF.